Below are 18 T cell receptor beta chains sequenced from a single sample in a study of OX40 agonist ivuxolimab in advanced cancers. Sequencing was performed with immunoSEQ multiplex PCR; in TCRdb, only in-frame clones are kept and a portion is missing. Of fewer than 90,000 clones listed, approximately 86% are singletons. This sample comprised CD4+ or CD8+ T cells sorted from blood, obtained in a trial of the OX40 agonist ivuxolimab. These receptors came from an adult with an advanced solid tumor such as melanoma, head and neck, liver or kidney cancer.

This chain links TRBV5-1 with TRBJ1-4; the D gene is possibly TRBD1 (5 bases). The V end lost 5 bases, the J end lost 5 bases, and 19 bases lay between the germline ends. The CDR3 sequence is 16 residues long. The V gene's germline CDR1 is SGHRS and CDR2 YFSETQ. CDR3 sequence: CASSSGTQRSNEKLFF. The CDR3, as DNA: TGCGCCAGCAGTTCCGGGACGCAGAGGTCGAATGAAAAACTGTTTTTT.

On this clone itself: This specimen includes other DNA sequences encoding the same CDR3. The rearrangement links TRBV18 to TRBJ2-7; D tentatively fits TRBD1 or TRBD2 (5 bases each). The CDR3 has 19 amino acids. V shed 5 bases and J shed 1 base, with 27 bases lying between them. Germline V lookup: CDR1 KGHSH, CDR2 LQKENI. CDR3 nucleotide sequence: TGTGCCAGCTCATTTCAAATCCCGGGACCGAGCTTTCATTCCTACGAGCAGTACTTC. It translates to CASSFQIPGPSFHSYEQYF.

This clone was picked up many times. J is TRBJ1-1 and V is TRBV7-2; D unresolved. The ends were cut back, 6 bases at V and 1 base at J, with 6 bases in the middle. Germline-derived CDR1 and CDR2 are SGHTA and FQGNSA. The CDR3 totals 12 residues. The CDR3 is CASRRQNTEAFF. Here the CDR3 DNA reads TGTGCCAGCAGGCGACAGAACACTGAAGCTTTCTTT.

The V and J genes are TRBV18 and TRBJ2-7; 8 bases line up with TRBD2. Germline V gene data show CDR1 as KGHSH and CDR2 as LQKENI. This CDR3 spans 15 amino acids. Unmatched junction bases numbered 9, after V lost 6 bases and J lost 2 bases. The CDR3 sequence is CASSPNGGAPYEQYF. In nucleotides, the CDR3 is TGTGCCAGCTCTCCCAACGGGGGGGCTCCCTACGAGCAGTACTTC.

The chain recombines TRBV19 with TRBJ1-2; no reliable D call. CDR1 is LNHDA, CDR2 SQIVND, per germline (reference sequence). The CDR3 runs to 12 residues. Trimming removed 5 bases at V and 3 bases at J, with 7 bases between. CDR3: CASSSMDYGYTF. As DNA, the CDR3 is TGTGCCAGTAGTTCCATGGACTATGGCTACACCTTC. Using reference TRBV19 and TRBJ1-2 for the parts outside the CDR3, the full variable domain is DGGITQSPKYLFRKEGQNVTLSCEQNLNHDAMYWYRQDPGQGLRLIYYSQIVNDFQKGDIAEGYSVSREKKESFPLTVTSAQKNPTAFYLCASSSMDYGYTFGSGTRLTVV.

The chain carries TRBV7-3 and TRBJ2-3; 16 bases line up with TRBD2. The CDR3 is 16 residues long. CDR1 SGHTA and CDR2 FQGTGA come from the germline V gene. The J segment lost 6 bases and the V segment lost 3 bases, leaving 3 bases of the junction unmatched. The CDR3 sequence is CASSLGLAGGQDTQYF. The CDR3 DNA reads as TGTGCCAGCAGCTTGGGACTAGCGGGGGGGCAGGATACGCAGTATTTT.

CDR3 DNA: TGTGCCAGCAGCCTGGTGAGGTATACGCAGTATTTT. It translates to CASSLVRYTQYF. This chain connects TRBV28 to TRBJ2-3; no reliable D call. V was trimmed by 6 bases and J by 7 bases, leaving 11 bases between them. The germline V gene encodes CDR1 MDHEN and CDR2 SYDVKM. The CDR3 runs to 12 residues.

The V and J genes are TRBV28 and TRBJ1-2; D gene unclear. The V end lost 6 bases, the J end lost 5 bases, and 28 bases lay between the germline ends. The CDR3 is 18 residues long. Germline CDR1 is MDHEN and CDR2 is SYDVKM. The CDR3 region has the DNA TGTGCCAGCAGCCCCCCTGATACGGCCAACCCAAAAGAATATGGCTACACCTTC. Translating gives CASSPPDTANPKEYGYTF.

This clone came up a few times. The genes are TRBV18 and TRBJ1-3; D is uncertain. The germline V gene has CDR1 KGHSH and CDR2 LQKENI. Between the trimmed V and J ends, which lost 3 bases and 0 bases, there was a span of 15 bases. This CDR3 spans 17 amino acids. Written as DNA, the CDR3 is TGTGCCAGCTCACCCGAAGCCGGAGGACTCTCTGGAAACACCATATATTTT. Translation: CASSPEAGGLSGNTIYF.

This chain connects TRBV6-5 to TRBJ2-5; TRBD1 agrees at 10 bases. J lost 6 bases, V lost 6 bases, and 7 bases had no gene match. From germline, CDR1 is MNHEY and CDR2 SVGAGI. This CDR3 region has 14 residues. Here the CDR3 reads CASRRGQGEKTQYF. The CDR3 DNA is TGTGCCAGCAGGCGCGGACAGGGGGAGAAGACCCAGTACTTC.

This rearrangement joins TRBV18 to TRBJ1-2, with 7 bases lining up with TRBD1. Per the germline V gene, CDR1 is KGHSH and CDR2 is LQKENI. The ends lost 3 bases at V and 4 bases at J; junction bases unmatched: 8. The CDR3 has 15 amino acids. CDR3 bases: TGTGCCAGCTCACCCAGACAGGGCGAAAGCTATGGCTACACCTTC. Translated: CASSPRQGESYGYTF. Based on the CDR3 plus reference TRBV18 and TRBJ1-2, the full variable domain is NAGVMQNPRHLVRRRGQEARLRCSPMKGHSHVYWYRQLPEEGLKFMVYLQKENIIDESGMPKERFSAEFPKEGPSILRIQQVVRGDSAAYFCASSPRQGESYGYTFGSGTRLTVV.

This clone has just one count. The rearrangement links TRBV18 to TRBJ1-2; weak D call: TRBD1 (5 bases). Germline V gene data show CDR1 as KGHSH and CDR2 as LQKENI. There are 15 residues in the CDR3. V was cut by 2 bases and J by 4 bases, with 14 bases left in between. Here the CDR3 reads CASSPGSSGTYGYTF. CDR3 sequence (DNA): TGTGCCAGCTCACCAGGGTCATCGGGGACCTATGGCTACACCTTC. The full variable domain, completed using reference TRBV18 and TRBJ1-2, is NAGVMQNPRHLVRRRGQEARLRCSPMKGHSHVYWYRQLPEEGLKFMVYLQKENIIDESGMPKERFSAEFPKEGPSILRIQQVVRGDSAAYFCASSPGSSGTYGYTFGSGTRLTVV.

The V gene is TRBV7-9, the J gene TRBJ2-7; weak D call: TRBD1 (6 bases). The CDR3 is 12 residues long. V dropped 5 bases and J dropped 1 base, with 6 bases sitting between them. CDR1 SEHNR and CDR2 FQNEAQ come from the germline V gene (reference sequence). CDR3 sequence (DNA): TGTGCCAGCAGCCAGGGGTCCTACGAGCAGTACGTC. This sequence encodes CASSQGSYEQYV.

The rearrangement links TRBV7-6 to TRBJ1-6; 7 bases line up with TRBD1. The CDR3 totals 14 residues. Unmatched junction bases numbered 5, after V lost 6 bases and J lost 6 bases. Germline V gives CDR1 SGHVS, CDR2 FNYEAQ. CDR3 loop: CASSRQGGNSPLHF. The CDR3 DNA reads TGTGCCAGCAGTCGACAGGGAGGTAATTCACCCCTCCACTTT.

The rearrangement uses TRBV4-1 and TRBJ2-4; 8 bases line up with TRBD2. J was trimmed by 8 bases and V by 0 bases; bases with no gene match: 0. The CDR3 extends over 13 amino acids. CDR1 and CDR2 from the germline V gene are MGHRA and YSYEKL. As DNA, the CDR3 is TGCGCCAGCAGCCAAGAGACTAGCGACATTCAGTACTTC. Residues: CASSQETSDIQYF.

V and J are TRBV19 and TRBJ2-5; 11 nucleotides line up with TRBD1. Losses at the gene ends were 6 bases for V and 4 bases for J; bases not matched to a gene: 4. The CDR3 loop spans 14 amino acids. Germline assignment: CDR1 LNHDA and CDR2 SQIVND (reference sequence). The CDR3 DNA sequence: TGTGCCAGTAGAAGGACAGGGGGCAGAGAGACCCAGTACTTC. Its translation is CASRRTGGRETQYF.

The chain is built from TRBV4-2 and TRBJ2-3; TRBD2 agrees at 8 bases. V shed 6 bases and J 0 bases; nucleotides not matched to a gene: 5. This CDR3 has 15 residues. Germline loops: CDR1 LGHNA, CDR2 YNFKEQ. CDR3 residues: CASSNAGGSTDTQYF. DNA for the CDR3: TGTGCCAGCAGTAACGCGGGGGGTAGCACAGATACGCAGTATTTT.

The J gene is TRBJ2-7, the V gene TRBV11-2; D perhaps matches TRBD2 (7 bases). The CDR3 sequence is 13 residues long. Trimming took off 3 bases at V and 8 bases at J, with 14 bases between the two ends. The germline gives CDR1 SGHAT, CDR2 FQNNGV. The CDR3 here is CASSFYREGQQYF. The CDR3 DNA reads TGTGCCAGCAGCTTCTACAGGGAGGGCCAGCAGTACTTC.